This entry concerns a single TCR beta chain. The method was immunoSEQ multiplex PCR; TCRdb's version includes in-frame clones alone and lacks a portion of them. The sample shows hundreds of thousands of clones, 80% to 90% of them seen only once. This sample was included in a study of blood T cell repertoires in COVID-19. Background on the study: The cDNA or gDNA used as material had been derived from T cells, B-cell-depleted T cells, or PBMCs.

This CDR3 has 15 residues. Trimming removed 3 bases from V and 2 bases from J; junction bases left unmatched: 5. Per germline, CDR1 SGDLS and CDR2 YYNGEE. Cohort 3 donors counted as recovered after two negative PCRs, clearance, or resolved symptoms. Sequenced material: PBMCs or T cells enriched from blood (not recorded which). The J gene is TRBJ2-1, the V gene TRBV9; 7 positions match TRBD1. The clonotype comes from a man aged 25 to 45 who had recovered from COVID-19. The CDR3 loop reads CASSARDRTYNEQFF. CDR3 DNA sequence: TGTGCCAGCAGCGCCCGGGACAGAACCTACAATGAGCAGTTCTTC.